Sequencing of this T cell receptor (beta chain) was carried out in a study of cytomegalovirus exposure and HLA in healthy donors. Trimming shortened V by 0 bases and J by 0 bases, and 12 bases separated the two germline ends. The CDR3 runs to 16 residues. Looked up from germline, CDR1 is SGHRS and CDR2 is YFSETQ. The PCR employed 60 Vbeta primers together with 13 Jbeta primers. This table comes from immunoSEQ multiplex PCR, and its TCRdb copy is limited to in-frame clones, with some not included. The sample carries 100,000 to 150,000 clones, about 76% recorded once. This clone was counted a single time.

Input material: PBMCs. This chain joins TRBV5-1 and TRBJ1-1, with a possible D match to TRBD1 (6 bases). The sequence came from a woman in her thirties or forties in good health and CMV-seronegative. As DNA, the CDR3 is TGCGCCAGCAGCTTGGGCCCTCGACAGGTGAACACTGAAGCTTTCTTT. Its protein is CASSLGPRQVNTEAFF.